This T cell receptor (beta chain) is from a study of control samples from healthy donors and cancer patients. Germline V gives CDR1 KGHDR, CDR2 SFDVKD. The CDR3 covers 17 residues. The V gene end was trimmed by 4 bases and the J gene end by 5 bases; junction bases not matched to a gene: 10. Only in-frame clones appear in the TCRdb table, and some are missing; sequencing was by immunoSEQ multiplex PCR. This sample yields 98,000 or so clones, of which roughly four fifths are seen a single time; 1.5% to 2.5% belongs to the top ten. Sequencing used blood. The chain has TRBV24-1 and TRBJ2-3, with TRBD2 matching 11 bases. The sequence derives from a man in his sixties in good health. CDR3 DNA: TGTGCCACCAGTGAAACCGGTACTAGCGGGAGAGGAGATACGCAGTATTTT. Amino acids: CATSETGTSGRGDTQYF.